Sequencing of this TCR beta chain was carried out in a study of blood T cell repertoires in COVID-19. Germline values: CDR1 MNHEY, CDR2 SMNVEV (reference sequence). The J segment lost 6 bases and the V segment lost 3 bases, leaving 5 bases of the junction unmatched. This CDR3 comprises 16 residues. Using immunoSEQ multiplex PCR, the repertoire was profiled, and TCRdb retains in-frame clones only, with some absent. The data show about 300,000 clones, approximately 83% seen once. Enrollees, roughly 18 to 95 years old, lived in 24 US areas. This sequence originates from a man under 40 who had recovered from COVID-19. The sample taken for sequencing was PBMCs or T cells enriched from blood (not recorded which). This chain uses TRBV27 with TRBJ2-1, with TRBD2 matching over 13 bases. The DNA for the CDR3 is TGTGCCAGCAGTTTGAGACTAGCGGGGGGTGTCAATGAGCAGTTCTTC. It encodes CASSLRLAGGVNEQFF.